This TCR beta chain was identified during a study of beta chain features in type 1 diabetes. Whole-study results and caveats: Moderate but significant shortening of TCRB CDR3s was recorded in all four CD4+ subsets from Type 1 diabetes patients.

V was pared by 10 bases and J by 0 bases, with 9 bases between. Germline CDR1 and CDR2: MNHNY and SVGAGI (reference sequence). The CDR3 runs 12 residues. Every bit of the isolated RNA underwent reverse transcription, so sequencing read expressed TCRB transcripts. The repertoire was sequenced with immunoSEQ multiplex PCR; TCRdb's copy has only in-frame clones and lacks some. Of over 150,000 clones in the sample, 6.5% to 10% are singletons; the top ten hold over 0.45%. This clone occurred many times. The antigen is unknown. This TCR was sampled from a woman in her late teens or twenties with type 1 diabetes. This chain joins TRBV6-6 and TRBJ1-2; the D gene is possibly TRBD1 (5 bases). The sequencing sample was made of central memory CD4+ T cells from blood. For the CDR3, the DNA is TGTGCCATCACAGGCGCTAACTATGGCTACACCTTC. This sequence encodes CAITGANYGYTF.